The 26 T cell receptor beta chains in this list originate from one sample, sequenced in a study of cytomegalovirus exposure and HLA in healthy donors. Only in-frame clones appear in the TCRdb table, and some are missing; sequencing was by immunoSEQ multiplex PCR. This table has approximately 220,000 clones, about 90% appearing once. Sequenced sample: PBMCs. The receptor source for this set is a woman between 18 and 29 years old in good health and CMV-seronegative.

This clone showed up just once. The V and J genes are TRBV6-1 and TRBJ2-7, with TRBD2 matching 9 bases. This CDR3 comprises 14 residues. The ends lost 2 bases at V and 4 bases at J; junction bases unmatched: 3. Germline assignment: CDR1 MNHNS and CDR2 SASEGT. This chain's CDR3 is CASSERREGYEQYF. In DNA form, the CDR3 reads TGTGCCAGCAGTGAAAGGCGGGAGGGTTACGAGCAGTACTTC.

The chain uses TRBV10-1 and TRBJ2-2; TRBD1 aligns across 9 bases. In germline, CDR1 is WNHNN, CDR2 SYGVQD (reference sequence). The CDR3 is 17 residues long. V shed 4 bases and J 4 bases; nucleotides not matched to a gene: 10. The DNA of the CDR3 is TGCGCCAGCAGTGCTACCGGGACAGGGCGCGGCACCGGGGAGCTGTTTTTT. As protein: CASSATGTGRGTGELFF.

The V gene is TRBV7-2, the J gene TRBJ1-3; 7 nucleotides align to TRBD1. Per germline, CDR1 SGHTA and CDR2 FQGNSA. V lost 5 bases, J lost 2 bases, and 6 bases stayed unmatched. CDR3 size: 15 residues. The CDR3 sequence: CASSISGTAGNTIYF. CDR3 DNA sequence: TGTGCCAGCAGCATATCCGGGACAGCTGGAAACACCATATATTTT.

The J gene is TRBJ2-1, the V gene TRBV11-3, with D perhaps matching TRBD2 (6 bases). V shed 2 bases and J shed 5 bases, with 13 bases lying between them. CDR1 is SGHNT and CDR2 is YENEEA in the germline V gene. The CDR3 totals 15 residues. The CDR3 DNA reads as TGTGCCAGCAGCTTAAGACCGGGAGCGGACAATGAGCAGTTCTTC. It translates to CASSLRPGADNEQFF.

V and J are TRBV7-9 and TRBJ2-3; 7 bases map to TRBD1. V trimming: 5 bases; J trimming: 2 bases; junction bases outside the gene matches: 4. Germline V gene data show CDR1 as SEHNR and CDR2 as FQNEAQ (reference sequence). The CDR3 sequence is 14 residues long. The CDR3 reads CASSRGQNTDTQYF. The DNA of the CDR3 is TGTGCCAGCAGCCGGGGACAGAACACAGATACGCAGTATTTT.

This clone is a singleton in its sample. The rearrangement uses TRBV6-5 and TRBJ1-5, with a possible D match to TRBD1 (6 bases). V gave up 5 bases and J gave up 4 bases, with 15 bases separating them. The CDR3 is made up of 15 amino acids. CDR1 MNHEY and CDR2 SVGAGI come from the germline V gene. CDR3 nucleotides: TGTGCCAGCAGTACGGTCGGACAGCCAAATCAGCCCCAGCATTTT. Translation gives CASSTVGQPNQPQHF.

The rearrangement uses TRBV6-5 and TRBJ1-2; D possibly corresponds to TRBD1 (5 bases). This CDR3 is built from 11 residues. From germline, CDR1 is MNHEY and CDR2 SVGAGI. V lost 5 bases and J 7 bases, leaving 8 bases between the germline ends. CDR3 residues: CASSVQGGYTF. Written as DNA, the CDR3 is TGTGCCAGCAGTGTGCAGGGTGGCTACACCTTC.

This clone was picked up one time. The gene calls are TRBV7-2 and TRBJ1-5; 7 bases are a match to TRBD1. Trimming took 5 bases from V and 7 from J; bases not matched to a gene: 5. The CDR3 extends over 13 amino acids. Germline loops: CDR1 SGHTA, CDR2 FQGNSA. CDR3 coding DNA: TGTGCCAGCAGCGTGAGGGGGCAACAGCCCCAGCATTTT. Translated: CASSVRGQQPQHF.

This CDR3 is CASSLGTSDTEAFF. The DNA for the CDR3 is TGCGCCAGCAGCCTAGGGACTTCAGACACTGAAGCTTTCTTT. This chain links TRBV4-1 with TRBJ1-1; maybe TRBD1 (5 bases). CDR3 length equals 14 residues. CDR1 and CDR2 (germline): MGHRA, YSYEKL. The V gene lost 4 bases and the J gene lost 3 bases, with 12 bases spanning the gap.

The chain is built from TRBV27 and TRBJ1-1; no clear D. Germline V gene sequence: CDR1 MNHEY, CDR2 SMNVEV (reference sequence). The CDR3 is 16 amino acids. Trimming took off 2 bases at V and 3 bases at J, with 16 bases between the two ends. The CDR3 DNA reads as TGTGCCAGCAGTTTAATTGGCGGTAGGATTGACACTGAAGCTTTCTTT. Protein sequence: CASSLIGGRIDTEAFF.

The chain employs TRBV7-2 and TRBJ2-3, with TRBD2 matching 9 bases. There are 15 residues in the CDR3. Germline CDR1 is SGHTA and CDR2 is FQGNSA. Unmatched junction bases numbered 5, after V lost 3 bases and J lost 4 bases. DNA of the CDR3: TGTGCCAGCAGCTTTGGCGGGAGGGCCGCAGATACGCAGTATTTT. This sequence encodes CASSFGGRAADTQYF.

The rearrangement links TRBV9 to TRBJ2-1; D gene uncertain. V was shortened by 0 bases and J by 9 bases, with 10 bases between the two germline ends. Germline CDR1 is SGDLS and CDR2 is YYNGEE. There are 13 residues in the CDR3. CDR3: CASSVDLYGEQFF. CDR3 coding DNA: TGTGCCAGCAGCGTAGATCTATATGGTGAGCAGTTCTTC. Variable domain in full (rest from reference TRBV9 and TRBJ2-1): DSGVTQTPKHLITATGQRVTLRCSPRSGDLSVYWYQQSLDQGLQFLIQYYNGEERAKGNILERFSAQQFPDLHSELNLSSLELGDSALYFCASSVDLYGEQFFGPGTRLTVL.

The V gene is TRBV18, the J gene TRBJ1-1; no clear D gene. The V and J ends lost 3 bases and 1 base respectively, with 18 bases between them. Germline assignment: CDR1 KGHSH and CDR2 LQKENI. The CDR3 runs to 17 residues. The CDR3 loop is CASSPLPHVRKNTEAFF. The CDR3 DNA is TGTGCCAGCTCACCTCTGCCACATGTAAGAAAGAACACTGAAGCTTTCTTT.

The gene calls are TRBV18 and TRBJ2-5, with D tentatively TRBD2 (6 bases). Per germline, CDR1 KGHSH and CDR2 LQKENI. CDR3 size: 16 residues. The V end was cut by 3 bases, the J end by 5 bases, with 19 bases between. CDR3 amino acids: CASSPGAERRGETQYF. Here the CDR3 DNA reads TGTGCCAGCTCACCCGGTGCTGAGCGCCGGGGGGAGACCCAGTACTTC.

The rearrangement joins TRBV11-3 to TRBJ2-1; no clear D gene. The germline CDR1 and CDR2 sequences are SGHNT and YENEEA. The CDR3 covers 15 residues. With 1 base removed from V and 4 bases from J, the gap between germline ends came to 11 bases. CDR3 region: CASSLGVNVYNEQFF. Here the CDR3 DNA reads TGTGCCAGCAGCTTAGGCGTTAATGTTTACAATGAGCAGTTCTTC.

The rearrangement joins TRBV27 to TRBJ2-7; 9 bases map to TRBD1. This CDR3 is 15 amino acids long. The V gene's germline CDR1 is MNHEY and CDR2 SMNVEV (reference sequence). The J segment lost 3 bases and the V segment lost 3 bases, leaving 6 bases of the junction unmatched. The CDR3 region is CASSFTGTGNYEQYF. DNA for the CDR3: TGTGCCAGCAGTTTTACCGGGACAGGGAACTACGAGCAGTACTTC.

This clone was seen a single time. The chain joins TRBV5-5 to TRBJ2-7; 11 positions match TRBD2. With V trimmed by 4 bases and J by 0 bases, 9 bases remained unmatched. The CDR3 length is 17 residues. Germline V gives CDR1 SGHKS, CDR2 YYEKEE (reference sequence). The CDR3, as DNA: TGTGCCAGCAGCCTGGGAGGTAGCGGGAGGGCCTCCTACGAGCAGTACTTC. Protein product: CASSLGGSGRASYEQYF.

The chain combines TRBV2 with TRBJ1-2; no clear D. The V and J ends lost 7 bases and 7 bases respectively, with 16 bases between them. CDR1 is SNHLY, CDR2 FYNNEI, per germline. The CDR3 runs to 13 residues. DNA for the CDR3: TGTGCCAGCACAAGGGAGGGTATTAGTGGCTACACCTTC. Residues: CASTREGISGYTF.

This chain uses TRBV11-2 with TRBJ1-1, with a possible D match to TRBD1 (5 bases). CDR3 length: 14 residues. Germline V gene lookup returns CDR1 SGHAT and CDR2 FQNNGV. The ends were cut back, 3 bases at V and 5 bases at J, with 13 bases in the middle. CDR3 nucleotides: TGTGCCAGCAGCTTCGAAAGGGGCGCGACTGAAGCTTTCTTT. Translating it yields CASSFERGATEAFF.

This chain connects TRBV30 to TRBJ1-5; D is ambiguous. With 1 base removed from V and 4 bases from J, the gap between germline ends came to 8 bases. The CDR3 has 13 residues. The germline gives CDR1 GTSNPN, CDR2 SVGIG (reference sequence). As DNA, the CDR3 is TGTGCCTGGAGTGCAAACAAGAATCAGCCCCAGCATTTT. It translates to CAWSANKNQPQHF.

The gene calls are TRBV18 and TRBJ2-7; 8 bases match TRBD2. V shed 3 bases and J 6 bases; nucleotides not matched to a gene: 10. Looked up from germline, CDR1 is KGHSH and CDR2 is LQKENI. The CDR3 totals 15 residues. The CDR3 sequence: CASSPGGSGTSEQYF. CDR3 coding DNA: TGTGCCAGCTCACCCGGGGGTAGCGGGACCTCCGAGCAGTACTTC.

The CDR3 DNA reads TGTGCCAGCAGCGTAGTAGTGGCAGGGCCTATGAACACTGAAGCTTTCTTT. Translating it yields CASSVVVAGPMNTEAFF. The chain combines TRBV9 with TRBJ1-1; TRBD1 is a possible D gene (5 bases). Trimming took 0 bases from V and 0 from J, leaving 15 bases between them. Germline CDR1 reads SGDLS; CDR2 reads YYNGEE. CDR3 length: 17 amino acids.

Points on this clone: Other DNA sequences of this sample code for an identical CDR3. The CDR3 DNA reads as TGTGCCAGCAGTCGCGGGAGCTCCTACGAGCAGTACTTC. This sequence encodes CASSRGSSYEQYF. This chain links TRBV27 with TRBJ2-7; 7 bases match TRBD2. V lost 5 bases and J lost 0; bases outside the gene matches: 1. There are 13 residues in the CDR3. The germline V gene has CDR1 MNHEY and CDR2 SMNVEV (reference sequence).

The chain links TRBV6-5 to TRBJ1-2; D possibly corresponds to TRBD1 (5 bases). The V gene lost 8 bases and the J gene lost 1 base, with 17 bases spanning the gap. The CDR3 loop spans 15 amino acids. In germline, CDR1 is MNHEY, CDR2 SVGAGI. As DNA, the CDR3 is TGTGCCAGCCGAAGAAATTCTCAGGGTAACTATGGCTACACCTTC. Its protein is CASRRNSQGNYGYTF.

The chain combines TRBV6-1 with TRBJ2-2; D perhaps matches TRBD1 (6 bases). The CDR3 consists of 15 residues. Germline-derived CDR1 and CDR2 are MNHNS and SASEGT. With 2 bases removed from V and 5 bases from J, the gap between germline ends came to 12 bases. In nucleotides, the CDR3 is TGTGCCAGCAGTGAATTCAGGGGATGGACCGGGGAGCTGTTTTTT. Protein sequence: CASSEFRGWTGELFF.

This clone was seen only a few times. V and J are TRBV10-2 and TRBJ2-7; no reliable D call. The V end was cut by 7 bases, the J end by 3 bases, with 13 bases between. Germline V CDR1 and CDR2: WSHSY, SAAADI. This CDR3 spans 13 amino acids. This CDR3 is CASNPRGGYEQYF. The CDR3 region has the DNA TGCGCCAGCAATCCCAGAGGCGGCTACGAGCAGTACTTC.